This is a list of T cell receptor beta chains from one sample in a study of blood T cells in healthy people across ages. MiXCR, applied by TCRdb to the 5' RACE reads, yields one record per CDR3 protein. This table has 700,000 to 900,000 distinct CDR3 sequences, about 53% appearing once. Sequenced: blood. All receptors derive from a man aged 80 or over in good health. Both conserved end residues are part of each CDR3. The D gene is left open where the match is weak. Only some rows state a clone size, as once, few, many or a class for expanded clones.

d_call j_call v_call clone_size cdr3_nt cdr3_aa
- TRBJ2-7 TRBV9 few TGTGCCAGCAGCCCAGTCCCATCCTACGAGCAGTACTTC CASSPVPSYEQYF
- TRBJ2-3 TRBV10-3 - TGTGCCATCAGCCCCGACCCCAATCCCACAGATACGCAGTATTTT CAISPDPNPTDTQYF
- TRBJ2-4 TRBV6-5 - TGTGCCAGCAGCCCCCGAAAACTTCAGTACTTC CASSPRKLQYF
- TRBJ2-3 TRBV5-1 - TGCGCCAGCAGCTTGACAGGGAAGGTCACAGATACGCAGTATTTT CASSLTGKVTDTQYF
TRBD1 TRBJ1-1 TRBV4-1 few TGCGCCAGCAGCCACTCCGGGACAGGAAACACTGAAGCTTTCTTT CASSHSGTGNTEAFF
- TRBJ1-2 TRBV7-9 - TGTGCCAGCAGCTTAGGGGGCTCGGGGACCCTTAACTATGGCTACACCTTC CASSLGGSGTLNYGYTF
TRBD1 TRBJ2-7 TRBV20-1 - TGCAGTGCTCGGCAGGGGGCGGTCGACGAGCAGTACTTC CSARQGAVDEQYF
TRBD1 TRBJ2-7 TRBV20-1 - TGCAGTGCTACGAAGACAGGGGATGAGCAGTACTTC CSATKTGDEQYF
TRBD2 TRBJ2-1 TRBV9 - TGTGCCAGCAGCGCCCTTAGCGGGGGAACGGATGAGCAGTTCTTC CASSALSGGTDEQFF
- TRBJ1-2 TRBV20-1 - TGCAGTCCCCAGGGGACCCCTAACTATGGCTACACCTTC CSPQGTPNYGYTF
- TRBJ2-1 TRBV29-1 - TGCAGCGTTGTGGGAAGCCCCTACAATGAGCAGTTCTTC CSVVGSPYNEQFF
- TRBJ2-5 TRBV3-1 - TGTGCCAGCAGCCAAGGAGTTGTACGGGGAGAGACCCAGTACTTC CASSQGVVRGETQYF
- TRBJ2-1 TRBV3-1 - TGTGCCAGCAGCCAACGGGGCAATGAGCAGTTCTTC CASSQRGNEQFF
TRBD1 TRBJ1-2 TRBV29-1 - TGCAGCGTTGGATATCCGGGACAGGGCTTAGTTAACTATGGCTACACCTTC CSVGYPGQGLVNYGYTF
- TRBJ2-1 TRBV27 many TGTGCCAGCTCCTCCCGGGACGCCGGGTTCAACTACAATGAGCAGTTCTTC CASSSRDAGFNYNEQFF
- TRBJ2-3 TRBV2 - TGTGCCAGCAGTGACTACAGGCGGACAGATACGCAGTATTTT CASSDYRRTDTQYF
TRBD2 TRBJ2-7 TRBV28 once TGTGCCAGCAGCTCCCTTGGGGAGGGGCCACGCGAGCAGTACTTC CASSSLGEGPREQYF
- TRBJ2-3 TRBV19 - TGTGCCAGTAGTATCGAACAAATAGCAACCCCAGATACGCAGTATTTT CASSIEQIATPDTQYF
- TRBJ1-3 TRBV10-3 - TGTGCCATCAGTGAGTCGAGGAACACCATATATTTT CAISESRNTIYF
- TRBJ2-3 TRBV29-1 few TGCAGCTTCACGGAGGGGACAGATACGCAGTATTTT CSFTEGTDTQYF
- TRBJ1-6 TRBV3-1 - TGTGCCAGCAGCCGAGACACTTCCATGGCCCTCCACTTT CASSRDTSMALHF
- TRBJ2-7 TRBV18 - TGTGCCAGCTCTTACCAGGGGGGCCCTTACGAGCAGTACTTC CASSYQGGPYEQYF
TRBD2 TRBJ2-7 TRBV11-2 - TGTGCCAGCAGCTTCGGGAGCGGGACTAGCTCCTACGAGCAGTACTTC CASSFGSGTSSYEQYF
- TRBJ2-6 TRBV11-2 - TGTGCCAGCAGCCTTAGAGTGAGTCACTACGAAGGGGCCAACGTCCTGACTTTC CASSLRVSHYEGANVLTF
- TRBJ1-2 TRBV7-2 once TGTGCCAGCAGCTTAAAACGTCTCGGGGGCGAGTCTCGCGGCTACACCTTC CASSLKRLGGESRGYTF
- TRBJ2-5 TRBV20-1 - TGCAGTGCTAGAGCGGACGGGGCCGGGACCCAGTACTTC CSARADGAGTQYF
- TRBJ2-1 TRBV20-1 - TGCAGTGCTAGAGATCGGCCATACAATGAGCAGTTCTTC CSARDRPYNEQFF
- TRBJ2-1 TRBV18 - TGTGCCAGCTCAGAACAGGGTATCAATGAGCAGTTCTTC CASSEQGINEQFF
- TRBJ1-2 TRBV29-1 few TGCAGCTACCAGGGTGTTTGGAACTATGGCTACACCTTC CSYQGVWNYGYTF
- TRBJ1-1 TRBV6-1 - TGTGCCAGCAGTGTCCAGGATAACACTGAAGCTTTCTTT CASSVQDNTEAFF
- TRBJ2-7 TRBV27 few TGTGCCAGCAGTCCCCATCCCCGTCTCGAGCAGTACTTC CASSPHPRLEQYF
- TRBJ2-7 TRBV7-2 few TGTGCCAGCAGCTTAGCTTACGGCTCCTACAATGAGCAGTACTTC CASSLAYGSYNEQYF
- TRBJ2-7 TRBV29-1 - TGCAGCGTCGGAGCTCTACTAGGGGGGCAGTACTTC CSVGALLGGQYF
TRBD2 TRBJ2-7 TRBV7-9 few TGTGCCAGCAGCGGAACTAGCGGGAATCCCTACGAGCAGTACTTC CASSGTSGNPYEQYF
- TRBJ2-6 TRBV6-2/TRBV6-3 - TGTGCCAGCAGTTACCAAGGACCCCAAGGGGCCAACGTCCTGACTTTC CASSYQGPQGANVLTF
- TRBJ2-4 TRBV20-1 - TGCAGTGCTAGAGATTACTCAGCCAAAAACATTCAGTACTTC CSARDYSAKNIQYF
- TRBJ2-7 TRBV2 few TGTGCCAGCAGAGCCGCGCACTCCTACGAGCAGTACTTC CASRAAHSYEQYF
- TRBJ1-2 TRBV6-9 - TGTGCCAGCAGTTATAGGGACCCGGGAGGCTACACCTTC CASSYRDPGGYTF
TRBD2 TRBJ2-7 TRBV27 - TGTGCCAGCAGCTTATCGACTAGCGGTTACGAGCAGTACTTC CASSLSTSGYEQYF
- TRBJ1-6 TRBV18 - TGTGCCAGCTCACCCGTAGCGGGAAAGAATTCACCCCTCCACTTT CASSPVAGKNSPLHF
- TRBJ1-2 TRBV29-1 - TGCAGCGTTGAACAGGCGGGCGGTGGCTACACCTTC CSVEQAGGGYTF
TRBD1 TRBJ2-1 TRBV10-3 - TGTGCCATCACTGGGACAGGCTCATACAATGAGCAGTTCTTC CAITGTGSYNEQFF
- TRBJ2-1 TRBV5-1 - TGCGCCAGCAGCTGGGGGGGGACACACGATGAGCAGTTCTTC CASSWGGTHDEQFF
- TRBJ2-7 TRBV3-1 - TGTGCCAGCAGCCGGGGCGGGAAGAGCTCCTACGAGCAGTACTTC CASSRGGKSSYEQYF
TRBD2 TRBJ2-5 TRBV5-1 - TGCGCCAGCAGCTTGGCCATGTTAGCGGGAGGTTCAGAGACCCAGTACTTC CASSLAMLAGGSETQYF
- TRBJ2-3 TRBV18 few TGTGCCAGCTCACCACGGGGCGACACAGATACGCAGTATTTT CASSPRGDTDTQYF
TRBD2 TRBJ2-1 TRBV5-1 - TGCGCCAGCAGCTTGGGATCTAGCGGGACTGTCAATGAGCAGTTCTTC CASSLGSSGTVNEQFF
- TRBJ2-7 TRBV29-1 few TGCAGCGTTGGCCGGGCCCCCAACGAGCAGTACTTC CSVGRAPNEQYF
TRBD2 TRBJ2-3 TRBV6-2/TRBV6-3 few TGTGCCAGCACCTCCCTAGCGGGAGCGGGCAGAGACGCGTATTTT CASTSLAGAGRDAYF
TRBD2 TRBJ2-7 TRBV20-1 few TGCAGTGCCAGATCTAGCGGGAGGGGCTACGAGCAGTACTTC CSARSSGRGYEQYF
- TRBJ1-2 TRBV3-1 - TGTGCCAGCAGCCAAGATCTTTCAGCAAATAACTATGGCTACACCTTC CASSQDLSANNYGYTF
TRBD2 TRBJ2-3 TRBV7-2 - TGTGCCAGCAGCTTAGCTTCTAGCGGGAGGACAGATACGCAGTATTTT CASSLASSGRTDTQYF